This T cell receptor beta chain was captured in a study of T cell responses to AZD1222 COVID-19 vaccine. Study-wide results and caveats: The donors showed a predominance of white British ancestry and of females, with possible underestimation of clonal diversity. Unmutated regions of variants are reportedly targeted by nearly half of spike-specific TCRs. Receipt of two AZD1222 doses was followed by a rise in Spike-specific TCR breadth and depth. The span of vaccine-associated CD4 TCRs extended across spike, with dominance at 160-218 and 743-854.

The CDR3 spans 13 residues. CDR1 and CDR2 (germline): GTSNPN, SVGIG (reference sequence). V lost 3 bases and J 2 bases, leaving 10 bases between the germline ends. Measured with immunoSEQ multiplex PCR; TCRdb has only the in-frame clones, and not every one. This sample carries 140,000 to 150,000 clones, about 82% of them seen once, and the ten largest clones take about 5%. As for this clone: Its antigen is still unknown.

The chain recombines TRBV30 with TRBJ2-5; D not resolved. Sequenced material: peripheral blood, taken 28 days after the second AZD1222 dose. The clonotype comes from an adult who received the AZD1222 COVID-19 vaccine. DNA of the CDR3: TGTGCCTGGAGCACGGGCGTTCAAGAGACCCAGTACTTC. The encoded protein is CAWSTGVQETQYF.